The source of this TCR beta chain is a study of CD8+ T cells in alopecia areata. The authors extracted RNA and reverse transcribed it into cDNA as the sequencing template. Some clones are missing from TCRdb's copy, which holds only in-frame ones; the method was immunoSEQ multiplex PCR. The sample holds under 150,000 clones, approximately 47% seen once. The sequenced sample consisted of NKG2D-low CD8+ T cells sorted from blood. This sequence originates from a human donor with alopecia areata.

This CDR3 reads CASRLTGRGNQPQHF. The CDR3 DNA reads TGTGCCAGCAGGCTGACAGGGAGAGGCAATCAGCCCCAGCATTTT. The rearrangement joins TRBV2 to TRBJ1-5, with 7 bases fitting TRBD1. Germline-derived CDR1 and CDR2 are SNHLY and FYNNEI. The CDR3 runs to 15 residues. V was pared by 6 bases and J by 2 bases, with 7 bases of the junction left unmatched. The variable domain in full, completed from reference TRBV2 and TRBJ1-5, reads EPEVTQTPSHQVTQMGQEVILRCVPISNHLYFYWYRQILGQKVEFLVSFYNNEISEKSEIFDDQFSVERPDGSNFTLKIRSTKLEDSAMYFCASRLTGRGNQPQHFGDGTRLSIL.